A selection of T cell receptor beta chains follows, all from one sample in a study of shared clonotypes between healthy human individuals. Here immunoSEQ multiplex PCR was the method, and the copy in TCRdb shows in-frame clones only, minus some. The data contain about 2.1 million clones, roughly 91% of them seen just once; the ten biggest clones take up around 1.7%. The specimen was naive CD8+ T cells from PBMCs. The receptors shown here come from a man between 18 and 35 years old in good health. Some clones in this sample may be carry-over from other donors' samples. The CDR3 runs from the conserved cysteine through the conserved F or W. The D gene is left open where the match is weak. The size entry is marked missing in some rows and otherwise reads once, few, many or a size class.

size	J	V	D	DNA	CDR3
NA	TRBJ2-3	TRBV7-9	TRBD2	TGTGCCAGCAGCTCTAGCGGAAGCACAGATACGCAGTATTTT	CASSSSGSTDTQYF
once	TRBJ2-6	TRBV10-3	NA	TGTGCCATGAGAGCTGGCTCTGGGGCCAACGTCCTGACTTTC	CAMRAGSGANVLTF
NA	TRBJ1-4	TRBV10-2	NA	TGCGCCACCCGAGGCTTTACAACTAATGAAAAACTGTTTTTT	CATRGFTTNEKLFF
NA	TRBJ2-5	TRBV29-1	NA	TGCAGCGTCCCGAGGCCTCAAGAGACCCAGTACTTC	CSVPRPQETQYF
NA	TRBJ1-4	TRBV15	NA	TGTGCCACCAGCAGAGACGCAGGGAGAAATGAAAAACTGTTTTTT	CATSRDAGRNEKLFF
NA	TRBJ1-4	TRBV7-8	NA	TGTGCCAGCAGCAGGGGCGAAAAACTGTTTTTT	CASSRGEKLFF
NA	TRBJ2-7	TRBV19	NA	TGTGCCAGTAGAAGGGACATCAACTCCGGGAATGACTACGAGCAGTACTTC	CASRRDINSGNDYEQYF
NA	TRBJ2-2	TRBV7-9	NA	TGTGCCAGCAGCCCGTTGGAGCGAGCGAACACCGGGGAGCTGTTTTTT	CASSPLERANTGELFF
NA	TRBJ2-4	TRBV10-3	NA	TGTGCCATCAGTGAGAAAGTAGGCAGGGGAAGACACCACATTCAGTACTTC	CAISEKVGRGRHHIQYF
NA	TRBJ1-1	TRBV9	NA	TGTGCCAGCAGCGTAGTCTCGGTTGACGGCCGAATTGAAGCTTTCTTT	CASSVVSVDGRIEAFF
NA	TRBJ2-1	TRBV30	NA	TGTGCCTGGAGTTTGGCCCTACTCTCCTACAATGAGCAGTTCTTC	CAWSLALLSYNEQFF
NA	TRBJ2-1	TRBV18	NA	TGTGCCAGCTCACCACCGGACTTACCCTCCTACAATGAGCAGTTCTTC	CASSPPDLPSYNEQFF
NA	TRBJ1-2	TRBV9	TRBD1	TGTGCCAGCAGCCCGGGACAGAACTCTAACTATGGCTACACCTTC	CASSPGQNSNYGYTF
NA	TRBJ1-2	TRBV5-4	NA	TGTGCCAGCAGCTCGAGACCGGGCTCAAACTATGGCTACACCTTC	CASSSRPGSNYGYTF
NA	TRBJ2-7	TRBV29-1	NA	TGCAGCGTTGAGTTGACGGGTGGCTACGAGCAGTACTTC	CSVELTGGYEQYF
NA	TRBJ1-1	TRBV2	TRBD1	TGTGCCAGCAGTGAAGCGCTTCCGAGGGGACAGATGAACACTGAAGCTTTCTTT	CASSEALPRGQMNTEAFF
NA	TRBJ2-5	TRBV5-6	NA	TGTGCCAGCAGCTTGGTCCCCTACGGGCTGGAGACCCAGTACTTC	CASSLVPYGLETQYF
NA	TRBJ2-5	TRBV10-2	NA	TGCGCCAGCAGTGAGTCGATGGGGGCGCGGCACCAAGAGACCCAGTACTTC	CASSESMGARHQETQYF
NA	TRBJ1-1	TRBV29-1	NA	TGCAGCGTTTCTCGGGCGGCAAAAGCTGAAGCTTTCTTT	CSVSRAAKAEAFF
NA	TRBJ2-1	TRBV2	NA	TGTGCCAGCACCCAGGGGGGCAATGAGCAGTTCTTC	CASTQGGNEQFF
NA	TRBJ1-2	TRBV4-2	NA	TGTGCCAGCAGCCAAGACGCCCAGGCCGGGGGCTACACCTTC	CASSQDAQAGGYTF
NA	TRBJ2-1	TRBV10-2	TRBD1	TGCGCCAGCAGTGAGTTAGGACAGGGATCCTACAATGAGCAGTTCTTC	CASSELGQGSYNEQFF
once	TRBJ1-5	TRBV6-6	NA	TGTGCCAGCAGTTACGGGTCTCAGCCCCAGCATTTT	CASSYGSQPQHF
once	TRBJ2-6	TRBV28	NA	TGTGCCAGCAAAGCAGGGTCCTTCTCTGGGGCCAACGTCCTGACTTTC	CASKAGSFSGANVLTF
NA	TRBJ1-2	TRBV6-5	TRBD1	TGTGCCAGCGGTCAACAGGGGCCTGGCTACACCTTC	CASGQQGPGYTF
NA	TRBJ1-6	TRBV7-9	NA	TGTGCCAGCAGCCCCATTGGGACGGCCCGTTCACCCCTCCACTTT	CASSPIGTARSPLHF
NA	TRBJ2-5	TRBV6-5	TRBD2	TGTGCCAGCAGTTACCGTAGCGGGAGGGCGGAGACCCAGTACTTC	CASSYRSGRAETQYF
NA	TRBJ1-1	TRBV27	NA	TGTGCCAGCAGTTCGTTAAAGGGTGACACTGAAGCTTTCTTT	CASSSLKGDTEAFF
NA	TRBJ1-3	TRBV11-3	TRBD1	TGTGCCAGCAGCGGACGGACGGCCACGCAGGGGGCAAACACCATATATTTT	CASSGRTATQGANTIYF
NA	TRBJ2-7	TRBV9	TRBD1	TGTGCCAGCAGCGTAGACCCGGACAGGCTTCCCTACGAGCAGTACTTC	CASSVDPDRLPYEQYF
NA	TRBJ1-4	TRBV28	NA	TGTGCCAGCAGTCTCCGGGACACATTAAATGAAAAACTGTTTTTT	CASSLRDTLNEKLFF
NA	TRBJ2-1	TRBV7-9	NA	TGTGCCAGCAGCTTAAGTCCGGATGAGCAGTTCTTC	CASSLSPDEQFF
NA	TRBJ1-4	TRBV2	NA	TGTGCCAGCAGTGAAGCAGGACAGATTAATGAAAAACTGTTTTTT	CASSEAGQINEKLFF
NA	TRBJ1-2	TRBV9	NA	TGTGCCAGCAGCGTAGGGGGACCCAACTATGGCTACACCTTC	CASSVGGPNYGYTF
NA	TRBJ2-1	TRBV19	NA	TGTGCCAGTGCCCTTGGCCTTAAGCAGTTCTTC	CASALGLKQFF
NA	TRBJ2-7	TRBV25-1	NA	TGTGCCAGCAGCAACTCATACGAGCAGTACTTC	CASSNSYEQYF
few	TRBJ1-1	TRBV29-1	TRBD1	TGCAGCGCCCTAGGGGGCTCAAACACTGAAGCTTTCTTT	CSALGGSNTEAFF
NA	TRBJ2-7	TRBV7-8	TRBD1	TGTGCCAGCAGCTCCCGACAGGGGAATGGGCCCTACGAGCAGTACTTC	CASSSRQGNGPYEQYF
NA	TRBJ1-1	TRBV4-2	NA	TGTGCCAGCAGCCAAGAAGGATACCAGGTCTTCATGAACACTGAAGCTTTCTTT	CASSQEGYQVFMNTEAFF
NA	TRBJ2-1	TRBV27	TRBD2	TGTGCCAGCAGTTTATCCGGGACTAGCGCCTACAATGAGCAGTTCTTC	CASSLSGTSAYNEQFF